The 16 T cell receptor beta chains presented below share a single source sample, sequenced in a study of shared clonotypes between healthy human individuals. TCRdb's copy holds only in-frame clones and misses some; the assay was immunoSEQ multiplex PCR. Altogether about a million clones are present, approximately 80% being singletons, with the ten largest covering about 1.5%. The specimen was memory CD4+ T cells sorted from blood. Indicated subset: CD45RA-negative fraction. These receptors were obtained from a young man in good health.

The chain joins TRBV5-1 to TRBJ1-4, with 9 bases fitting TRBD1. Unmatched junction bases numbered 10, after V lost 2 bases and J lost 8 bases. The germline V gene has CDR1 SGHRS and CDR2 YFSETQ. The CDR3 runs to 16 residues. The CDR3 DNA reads TGCGCCAGCAGCTTCTCGGACAGGGGAAGTGGAGAAAAACTGTTTTTT. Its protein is CASSFSDRGSGEKLFF.

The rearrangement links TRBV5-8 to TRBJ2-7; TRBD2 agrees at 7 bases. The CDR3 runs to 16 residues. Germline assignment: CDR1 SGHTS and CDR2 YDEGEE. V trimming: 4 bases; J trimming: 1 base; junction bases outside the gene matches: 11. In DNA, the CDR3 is TGTGCCAGCAGCGCAGTGCCCGGGGGGATATCCTACGAGCAGTACTTC. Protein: CASSAVPGGISYEQYF.

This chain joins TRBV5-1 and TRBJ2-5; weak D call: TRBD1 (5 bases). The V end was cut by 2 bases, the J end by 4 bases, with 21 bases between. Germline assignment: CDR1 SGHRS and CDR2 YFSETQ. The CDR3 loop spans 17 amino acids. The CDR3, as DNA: TGCGCCAGCAGCTTAGGTAGGGGATCGGTTTATGGAGAGACCCAGTACTTC. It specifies CASSLGRGSVYGETQYF.

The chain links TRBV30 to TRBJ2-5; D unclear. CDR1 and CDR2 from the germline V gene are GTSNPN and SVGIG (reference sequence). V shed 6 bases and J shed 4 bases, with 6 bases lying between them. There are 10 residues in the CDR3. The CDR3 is CACRRETQYF. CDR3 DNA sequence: TGTGCCTGCAGGCGAGAGACCCAGTACTTC. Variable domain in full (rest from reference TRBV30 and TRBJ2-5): SQTIHQWPATLVQPVGSPLSLECTVEGTSNPNLYWYRQAAGRGLQLLFYSVGIGQISSEVPQNLSASRPQDRQFILSSKKLLLSDSGFYLCACRRETQYFGPGTRLLVL.

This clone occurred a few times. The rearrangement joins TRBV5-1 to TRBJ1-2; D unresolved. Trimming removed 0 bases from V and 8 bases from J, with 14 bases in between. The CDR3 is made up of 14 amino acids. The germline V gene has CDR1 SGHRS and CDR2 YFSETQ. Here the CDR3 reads CASSLGSSGPGYTF. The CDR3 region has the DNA TGCGCCAGCAGCTTGGGGTCGTCGGGCCCAGGCTACACCTTC.

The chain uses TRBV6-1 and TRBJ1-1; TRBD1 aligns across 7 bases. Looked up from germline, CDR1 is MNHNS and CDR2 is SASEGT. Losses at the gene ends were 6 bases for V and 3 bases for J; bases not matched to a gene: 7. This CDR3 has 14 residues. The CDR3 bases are TGTGCCAGCAGAACAGACAGGGAGTACACTGAAGCTTTCTTT. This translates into CASRTDREYTEAFF.

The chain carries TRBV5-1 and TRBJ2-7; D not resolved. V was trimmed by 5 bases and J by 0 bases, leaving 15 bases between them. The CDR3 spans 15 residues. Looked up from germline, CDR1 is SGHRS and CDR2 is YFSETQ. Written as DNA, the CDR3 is TGCGCCAGCAGAAAATGGCAGGTTAACTCCTACGAGCAGTACTTC. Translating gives CASRKWQVNSYEQYF.

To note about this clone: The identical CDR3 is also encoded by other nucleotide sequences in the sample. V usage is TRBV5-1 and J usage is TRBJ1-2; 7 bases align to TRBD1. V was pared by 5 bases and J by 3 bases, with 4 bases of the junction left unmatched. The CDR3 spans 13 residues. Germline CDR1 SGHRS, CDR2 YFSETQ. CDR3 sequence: CASSSTGDYGYTF. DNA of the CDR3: TGCGCCAGCAGTTCAACAGGGGACTATGGCTACACCTTC.

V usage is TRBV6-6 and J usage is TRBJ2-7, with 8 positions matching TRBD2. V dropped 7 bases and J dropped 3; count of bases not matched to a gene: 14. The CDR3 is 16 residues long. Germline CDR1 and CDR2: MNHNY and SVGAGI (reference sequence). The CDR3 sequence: CASTSQSGTRGYEQYF. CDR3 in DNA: TGTGCCAGCACTTCACAATCCGGGACTAGGGGCTACGAGCAGTACTTC.

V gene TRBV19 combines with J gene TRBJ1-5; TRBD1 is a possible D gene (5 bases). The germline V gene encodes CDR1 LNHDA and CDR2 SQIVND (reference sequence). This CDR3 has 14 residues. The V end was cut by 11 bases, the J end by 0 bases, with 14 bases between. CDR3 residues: CAGPGGGSNQPQHF. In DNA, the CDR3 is TGTGCCGGCCCCGGCGGGGGTAGCAATCAGCCCCAGCATTTT.

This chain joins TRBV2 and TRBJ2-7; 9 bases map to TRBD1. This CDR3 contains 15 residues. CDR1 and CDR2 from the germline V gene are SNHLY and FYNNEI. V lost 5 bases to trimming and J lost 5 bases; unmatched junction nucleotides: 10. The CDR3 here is CASSYKQGAIDEQYF. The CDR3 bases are TGTGCCAGCAGTTACAAACAGGGGGCGATCGACGAGCAGTACTTC.

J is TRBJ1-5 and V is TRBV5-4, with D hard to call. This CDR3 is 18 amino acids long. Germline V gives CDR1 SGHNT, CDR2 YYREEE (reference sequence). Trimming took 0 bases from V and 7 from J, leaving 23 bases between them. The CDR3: CASSLEPATRGNWQPQHF. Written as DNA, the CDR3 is TGTGCCAGCAGCTTGGAACCTGCGACGAGAGGGAACTGGCAGCCCCAGCATTTT.

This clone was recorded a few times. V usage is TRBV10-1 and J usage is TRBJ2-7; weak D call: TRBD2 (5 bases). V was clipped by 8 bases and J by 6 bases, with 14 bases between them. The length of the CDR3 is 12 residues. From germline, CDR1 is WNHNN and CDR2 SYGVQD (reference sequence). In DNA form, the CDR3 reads TGCGCCAGCGGGAGAGCGGATGGCGAGCAGTACTTC. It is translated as CASGRADGEQYF.

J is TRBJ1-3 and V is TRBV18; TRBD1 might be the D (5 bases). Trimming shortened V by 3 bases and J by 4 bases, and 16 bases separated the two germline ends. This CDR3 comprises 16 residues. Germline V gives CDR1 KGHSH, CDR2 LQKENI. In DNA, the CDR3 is TGTGCCAGCTCACCGATCGGAGGGGCGCCGGGAAACACCATATATTTT. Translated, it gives CASSPIGGAPGNTIYF.

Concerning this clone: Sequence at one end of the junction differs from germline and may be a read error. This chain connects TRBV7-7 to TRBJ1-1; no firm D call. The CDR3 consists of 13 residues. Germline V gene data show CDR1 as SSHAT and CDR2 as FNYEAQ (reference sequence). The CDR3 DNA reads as TGTGCTAGCAGCTTAGCGGAGGGAGAAGAAGCTTTCTTT. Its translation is CASSLAEGEEAFF.

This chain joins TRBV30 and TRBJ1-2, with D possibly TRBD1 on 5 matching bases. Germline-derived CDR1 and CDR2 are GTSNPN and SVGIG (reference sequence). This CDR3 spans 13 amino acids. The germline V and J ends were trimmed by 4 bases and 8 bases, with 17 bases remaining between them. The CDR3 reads CAWIDRPMKGYTF. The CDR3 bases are TGTGCCTGGATTGACAGACCCATGAAGGGCTACACCTTC.